The 26 T cell receptor beta chains given below trace back to one sample, sequenced in a study of T cells in Graves' hyperthyroidism and ophthalmopathy. Researchers took RNA transcripts and amplified the TCR beta CDR3 regions from them. HTBI primers were used for first-round RT-PCR of the TCR CDR3. Each CDR3 protein is one row after TCRdb ran MiXCR on the multiplex PCR reads. The repertoire holds some 650,000 distinct CDR3 sequences, with approximately 16% as singletons. Specimen: blood. Receptors originate from a woman aged 35 to 49 with Graves' ophthalmopathy.

With respect to this clonotype: A read error is possible here, since a much larger clone lies one base away. The V call is TRBV6-1, the J call TRBJ2-7; D might be TRBD1 (6 bases). The germline CDR1 and CDR2 sequences are MNHNS and SASEGT. The CDR3 is made up of 13 amino acids. The CDR3, as DNA: TGTGCCGGCAGTACGGGACACTGGCACGAGCAGTACTTC. Translation: CAGSTGHWHEQYF.

There are many counts of this clonotype. The chain joins TRBV28 to TRBJ2-1, with D perhaps TRBD2 (6 bases). Trimming shortened V by 4 bases and J by 7 bases, and 23 bases separated the two germline ends. Germline V lookup: CDR1 MDHEN, CDR2 SYDVKM. The CDR3 length is 17 residues. The CDR3 coding sequence is TGTGCCAGCAGTTCCCCCGCGGGACTGGGTGCAGGGAATGAGCAGTTCTTC. Translated: CASSSPAGLGAGNEQFF.

This clonotype was recorded at least ten times. The chain recombines TRBV15 with TRBJ2-3; TRBD1 matches 11 bases. V was clipped by 1 base and J by 4 bases; unmatched bases: 1. The CDR3 is made up of 15 amino acids. Germline V lookup: CDR1 LNHNV, CDR2 YYDKDF (reference sequence). CDR3 sequence (DNA): TGTGCCACCAGCAGAGGGACAGGGGGCGCAGATACGCAGTATTTT. This sequence encodes CATSRGTGGADTQYF. The whole variable domain, filled in from reference TRBV15 and TRBJ2-3, reads DAMVIQNPRYQVTQFGKPVTLSCSQTLNHNVMYWYQQKSSQAPKLLFHYYDKDFNNEADTPDNFQSRRPNTSFCFLDIRSPGLGDTAMYLCATSRGTGGADTQYFGPGTRLTVL.

This clonotype appeared a few times. This chain joins TRBV10-3 and TRBJ1-1; the D is unclear. Per germline, CDR1 ENHRY and CDR2 SYGVKD. The germline V and J ends were trimmed by 4 bases and 6 bases, with 9 bases remaining between them. The length of the CDR3 is 12 residues. The CDR3 DNA reads TGTGCCATCAGTGTTTGGGGTGCTGAAGCTTTCTTT. Its protein product is CAISVWGAEAFF.

This clonotype was seen repeatedly, ten times or more. This chain links TRBV6-1 with TRBJ2-5; D gene uncertain. The germline V gene encodes CDR1 MNHNS and CDR2 SASEGT. Trimming stripped 3 bases from V and 7 bases from J, with 3 bases between. The CDR3 has 10 residues. The CDR3 nucleotides are TGTGCCAGCAGTGATGGGACCCAGTACTTC. This sequence encodes CASSDGTQYF.

Note on this clonotype: One end of the junction is discordant with germline, which a read error may explain. V usage is TRBV18 and J usage is TRBJ1-1, with D unresolved. The germline V gene encodes CDR1 KGHSH and CDR2 LQKENI. This CDR3 has 14 residues. The CDR3 nucleotides are TGTGCCAGCTCACCACTGGATACGAACACTGAAGCTTCCTTT. Residues: CASSPLDTNTEASF.

In its sample, this clonotype was seen many times. This chain connects TRBV6-6 to TRBJ2-7, with 9 bases identical to TRBD2. The ends lost 0 bases at V and 1 base at J; junction bases unmatched: 7. Per germline, CDR1 MNHNY and CDR2 SVGAGI (reference sequence). The CDR3 spans 17 residues. CDR3 region: CASSYSSGGPDSYEQYF. For the CDR3, the DNA is TGTGCCAGCAGTTACTCTAGCGGGGGTCCGGATTCCTACGAGCAGTACTTC.

This clonotype was detected many times. The V and J genes are TRBV7-8 and TRBJ2-3, with TRBD2 identical over 13 bases. This CDR3 is built from 20 residues. V was pared by 1 base and J by 4 bases, with 14 bases of the junction left unmatched. CDR1 and CDR2 (germline): SGHVS, FQNEAQ. The CDR3 loop reads CASSLELAGGYRGPADTQYF. The CDR3 nucleotides read TGTGCCAGCAGCTTAGAACTAGCGGGAGGGTACCGGGGCCCCGCAGATACGCAGTATTTT.

This clonotype was seen ten or more times. The rearrangement links TRBV28 to TRBJ2-5, with 8 nucleotides matching TRBD2. The CDR3 consists of 13 residues. The V gene's germline CDR1 is MDHEN and CDR2 SYDVKM. The V and J ends lost 10 bases and 5 bases, in that order; junction bases with no gene match: 9. The CDR3 reads CATYSGLGETQYF. CDR3 in DNA: TGTGCCACGTACTCGGGACTAGGGGAGACCCAGTACTTC.

This clonotype was seen a handful of times. This chain connects TRBV6-5 to TRBJ2-3, with 7 bases fitting TRBD2. This CDR3 is 17 amino acids long. The trim removed 0 bases at V and 3 bases at J, leaving 9 bases unmatched. Germline CDR1 and CDR2: MNHEY and SVGAGI. CDR3 amino acids: CASSYSTDGGSTDTQYF. The CDR3 nucleotides read TGTGCCAGCAGTTACTCGACGGACGGGGGGTCGACAGATACGCAGTATTTT.

This clonotype was seen repeatedly, ten times or more. The chain employs TRBV7-8 and TRBJ2-7, with D tentatively TRBD2 (6 bases). Trimming left V 8 bases short and J 5 bases short, with 19 bases between. Germline lookup yields CDR1 SGHVS and CDR2 FQNEAQ. The CDR3 extends over 14 amino acids. CDR3 sequence reads: CASSFGTSPHEQYF. The CDR3 coding sequence is TGTGCCAGCTCCTTCGGGACTTCCCCCCACGAGCAGTACTTC.

The chain combines TRBV5-1 with TRBJ1-1; D uncertain. The germline gives CDR1 SGHRS, CDR2 YFSETQ. This CDR3 has 16 amino acids. Trimming left V 0 bases short and J 3 bases short, with 15 bases between. The CDR3 is CASSLEVLGGYTEAFF. CDR3 nucleotides: TGCGCCAGCAGCTTGGAGGTTCTGGGAGGGTACACTGAAGCTTTCTTT.

This clonotype was counted many times. This chain connects TRBV27 to TRBJ1-1; 7 nucleotides match TRBD1. The germline V gene has CDR1 MNHEY and CDR2 SMNVEV (reference sequence). The J segment lost 7 bases and the V segment lost 4 bases, leaving 6 bases of the junction unmatched. The CDR3 contains 13 residues. The CDR3: CASSSPGGGEAFF. The CDR3 DNA sequence: TGTGCCAGCAGTTCCCCAGGGGGGGGTGAAGCTTTCTTT.

V is TRBV5-8 and J is TRBJ2-7; the D gene is possibly TRBD1 (6 bases). This CDR3 has 16 amino acids. V lost 0 bases, J lost 1 base, and 14 bases lay in between. From germline, CDR1 is SGHTS and CDR2 YDEGEE. In DNA form, the CDR3 reads TGTGCCAGCAGCTTGGTCAGGGGCCGAAATTCCTACGAGCAGTACTTC. It is translated as CASSLVRGRNSYEQYF. The whole variable domain, remainder taken from reference TRBV5-8 and TRBJ2-7, is EAGVTQSPTHLIKTRGQQATLRCSPISGHTSVYWYQQALGLGLQFLLWYDEGEERNRGNFPPRFSGRQFPNYSSELNVNALELEDSALYLCASSLVRGRNSYEQYFGPGTRLTVT.

The sample holds a few counts of this clonotype. The chain employs TRBV7-9 and TRBJ2-7; the match to TRBD1 covers 7 bases. The germline V gene has CDR1 SEHNR and CDR2 FQNEAQ (reference sequence). CDR3 length: 15 amino acids. V lost 5 bases and J lost 3; bases outside the gene matches: 10. The CDR3 reads CASSPGQIDLYEQYF. The CDR3 DNA sequence: TGTGCCAGCAGCCCGGGACAGATAGACCTCTACGAGCAGTACTTC.

This clonotype was counted many times. The chain couples TRBV5-1 to TRBJ1-1, with unresolved D. V lost 8 bases and J lost 5, with 16 bases in between. CDR1 and CDR2 (germline): SGHRS, YFSETQ. The CDR3 length is 13 residues. CDR3 in amino acids: CARPRLAGTEAFF. The CDR3 DNA reads as TGCGCCAGACCCCGCCTGGCGGGAACTGAAGCTTTCTTT.

V is TRBV6-1 and J is TRBJ2-3; 10 nucleotides align to TRBD2. This CDR3 region has 17 residues. Germline CDR1 is MNHNS and CDR2 is SASEGT. J lost 5 bases, V lost 3 bases, and 11 bases had no gene match. CDR3 residues: CASSDKTSGSGGDTQYF. DNA of the CDR3: TGTGCCAGCAGTGATAAGACTAGCGGGTCTGGAGGAGATACGCAGTATTTT.

The rearrangement uses TRBV7-6 and TRBJ2-7; D tentatively reads TRBD1 or TRBD2 (5 bases each). The CDR3 sequence is 17 residues long. Trimming pared 5 bases from V and 0 bases from J, leaving 20 bases between. Germline lookup yields CDR1 SGHVS and CDR2 FNYEAQ. CDR3 sequence reads: CASSPDSGRRLSYEQYF. The CDR3 coding sequence is TGTGCCAGCAGCCCCGATTCGGGGCGGAGACTCTCCTACGAGCAGTACTTC.

There are many counts of this clonotype. The genes are TRBV12-3 or TRBV12-4 and TRBJ2-3; 8 nucleotides agree with TRBD2. Trimming removed 6 bases from V and 5 bases from J; junction bases left unmatched: 4. The CDR3 contains 13 residues. The CDR3 sequence is CASSGLALDTQYF. The CDR3 DNA reads as TGTGCCAGCAGCGGACTAGCTTTAGATACGCAGTATTTT.

This sequence joins TRBV7-2 and TRBJ2-6; 7 nucleotides line up with TRBD2. From germline, CDR1 is SGHTA and CDR2 FQGNSA. The CDR3 sequence is 16 residues long. J was trimmed by 2 bases and V by 1 base; bases with no gene match: 2. CDR3 region: CASSLGGGTGANVLTF. CDR3 nucleotide sequence: TGTGCCAGCAGCTTAGGGGGGGGAACTGGGGCCAACGTCCTGACTTTC.

This clonotype was found many times. The genes are TRBV5-1 and TRBJ1-6, with 7 bases identical to TRBD1. From germline, CDR1 is SGHRS and CDR2 YFSETQ. The CDR3 spans 14 residues. Unmatched junction bases numbered 3, after V lost 0 bases and J lost 9 bases. CDR3 DNA: TGCGCCAGCAGCTTGGAGACAGGGTCTTCACCCCTCCACTTT. Its translation: CASSLETGSSPLHF. Variable domain in full (rest from reference TRBV5-1 and TRBJ1-6): KAGVTQTPRYLIKTRGQQVTLSCSPISGHRSVSWYQQTPGQGLQFLFEYFSETQRNKGNFPGRFSGRQFSNSRSEMNVSTLELGDSALYLCASSLETGSSPLHFGNGTRLTVT.

This clonotype has a count of ten or more. The chain links TRBV5-1 to TRBJ1-1, with 10 bases aligning to TRBD1. CDR1 is SGHRS, CDR2 YFSETQ, per germline. V dropped 4 bases and J dropped 4; count of bases not matched to a gene: 7. This CDR3 has 15 residues. In DNA, the CDR3 is TGCGCCAGCAGCCAACCAGACAGGGGGCTCACTGAAGCTTTCTTT. This codes for CASSQPDRGLTEAFF.

This clonotype has only a few counts. This CDR3 reads CASSSSRGNEQFF. As DNA, the CDR3 is TGCGCCAGCAGCTCCTCCAGGGGCAATGAGCAGTTCTTC. The chain employs TRBV5-1 and TRBJ2-1; D may be TRBD1 (6 bases). The CDR3 has 13 amino acids. V was trimmed by 3 bases and J by 6 bases, leaving 10 bases between them. Per the germline V gene, CDR1 is SGHRS and CDR2 is YFSETQ.

This clonotype was counted at least ten times. The chain recombines TRBV2 with TRBJ2-4; possible D gene TRBD1, 5 bases. Trimming left V 4 bases short and J 3 bases short, with 13 bases between. Germline V lookup: CDR1 SNHLY, CDR2 FYNNEI. The CDR3 extends over 15 amino acids. The CDR3 region has the DNA TGTGCCAGCAGTGGACAGCCGAACTTCAAAAACATTCAGTACTTC. Translating it yields CASSGQPNFKNIQYF.

The rearrangement uses TRBV27 and TRBJ1-6, with 7 bases that match TRBD1. In germline, CDR1 is MNHEY, CDR2 SMNVEV (reference sequence). This CDR3 contains 15 residues. Unmatched junction bases numbered 4, after V lost 0 bases and J lost 8 bases. The CDR3 coding sequence is TGTGCCAGCAGTTTATCGACAGGGAGGTATTCACCCCTCCACTTT. Amino acids: CASSLSTGRYSPLHF.

This clonotype was seen many times. The chain recombines TRBV10-3 with TRBJ1-5, with 8 positions matching TRBD1. Trimming cost V 6 bases and J 7 bases; bases outside gene matches: 5. Germline V CDR1 and CDR2: ENHRY, SYGVKD. The CDR3 has 13 residues. The CDR3 bases are TGTGCCATCAGACCTGACAGGGGACAGCCCCAGCATTTT. It yields the protein CAIRPDRGQPQHF.